This TCR beta chain was recorded in a study of cytomegalovirus exposure and HLA in healthy donors. Study-level points and caveats: Some V segments, including TRBV6-2 and TRBV6-3, were excluded as indistinguishable. For most TCR beta V segments, an earlier analysis put the productive rate at about 87% or about 30% of the time. Later work associated fewer than 20,000 TCR beta sequences with HLA alleles at 0.05 false discovery rate.

As regards this clone: What it binds is unknown.

The CDR3 runs 15 residues. Germline V gene lookup returns CDR1 SGHRS and CDR2 YFSETQ. V was pared by 2 bases and J by 5 bases, with 4 bases of the junction left unmatched. The PCR made use of 60 Vbeta and 13 Jbeta primers. TCRdb's copy holds only in-frame clones and misses some; the assay was immunoSEQ multiplex PCR. This repertoire shows 110,000 or so clones, over 65% found once; its top ten account for 2.5%. The donors, nominally healthy at sampling, likely had unrecorded immune exposures. The sequence came from a woman aged 18-35 years in good health and CMV-seronegative. This chain links TRBV5-1 with TRBJ2-2; 9 bases line up with TRBD2. Sequenced material: PBMCs. The CDR3 bases are TGCGCCAGCAGCTTTGTAGCGGGGGAAACCGGGGAGCTGTTTTTT. The encoded protein is CASSFVAGETGELFF.